The clone carrying this TCR beta chain appeared once. This entry is derived from a study of blood T cell repertoires in COVID-19. Study summary: PBMCs, B-cell-depleted T cells, or T cells were the source of the cDNA or gDNA that made up the material.

Trimming pared 11 bases from V and 3 bases from J, leaving 16 bases between. Germline loops: CDR1 KGHDR, CDR2 SFDVKD. The length of the CDR3 is 14 residues. As processed by the authors: By means of reference gene primer amplification, nucleated cell counts were estimated. The assay was immunoSEQ multiplex PCR, and TCRdb's table has in-frame clones only and misses some. The V and J calls and the clone size are those of that table, but D and trimming were determined from the DNA. The data show about 220,000 clones, around 91% seen once. Participants classified as exposed had met a COVID-19 case within 2 weeks before study entry.

The sample consisted of PBMCs or T cells enriched from blood (not recorded which). The chain uses TRBV24-1 and TRBJ1-3; D ambiguous. The clonotype originates from a man aged 25 to 40 who had been exposed to COVID-19. CDR3 sequence (DNA): TGTGCCAAAGGAGGCAGTGAGATTGGAAACACCATATATTTT. The encoded protein is CAKGGSEIGNTIYF.